The present T cell receptor (beta chain) was sequenced within a study of blood T cell repertoires in COVID-19. Study background: Some COVID-19 samples were acute and others convalescent; all came from the United States, Italy and Spain. PBMCs, B-cell-depleted T cells, or T cells provided the cDNA or gDNA that made up the material.

Original processing methods: From reference gene primer amplification, estimates of nucleated cell counts were derived. Clones were sequenced by immunoSEQ multiplex PCR, and TCRdb holds only the in-frame ones, with some missing. The DNA was the basis for D and trimming; V, J and clone size are from that table. Seen here are 200,000 to 300,000 clones, 80% to 90% observed once, and the top ten hold around 4.2%. V trimming: 3 bases; J trimming: 6 bases; junction bases outside the gene matches: 7. The CDR3 length is 15 residues. The germline gives CDR1 SGHVS, CDR2 FQNEAQ. The J gene is TRBJ1-4, the V gene TRBV7-8; 7 nucleotides align to TRBD1. The specimen was peripheral blood. This sequence was found in a man aged 55 to 70 with acute or convalescent COVID-19. In nucleotides, the CDR3 is TGTGCCAGCAGCTTTCTGACAGGGCCTTATGAAAAACTGTTTTTT. This translates into CASSFLTGPYEKLFF.